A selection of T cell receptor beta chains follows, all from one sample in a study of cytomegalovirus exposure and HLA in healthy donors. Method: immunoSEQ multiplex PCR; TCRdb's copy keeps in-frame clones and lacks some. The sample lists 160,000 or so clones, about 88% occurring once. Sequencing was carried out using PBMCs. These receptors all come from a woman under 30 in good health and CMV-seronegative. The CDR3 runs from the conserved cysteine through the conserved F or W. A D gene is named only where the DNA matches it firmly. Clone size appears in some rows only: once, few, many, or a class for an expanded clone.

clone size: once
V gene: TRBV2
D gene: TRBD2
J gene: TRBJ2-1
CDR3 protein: CASSGLAGEYNEQFF
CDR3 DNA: TGTGCCAGCAGTGGGCTAGCGGGGGAGTACAATGAGCAGTTCTTC

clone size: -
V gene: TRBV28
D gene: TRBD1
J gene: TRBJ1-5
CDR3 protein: CASSPWTGPDQPQHF
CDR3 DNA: TGTGCCAGCAGTCCTTGGACAGGGCCAGATCAGCCCCAGCATTTT

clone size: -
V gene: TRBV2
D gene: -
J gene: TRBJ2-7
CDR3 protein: CASRPSAGYEQYF
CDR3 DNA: TGTGCCAGCAGACCGAGTGCCGGCTACGAGCAGTACTTC

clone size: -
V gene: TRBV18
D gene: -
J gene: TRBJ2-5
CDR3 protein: CASSPQEGEQETQYF
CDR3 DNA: TGTGCCAGCTCACCTCAGGAAGGGGAACAAGAGACCCAGTACTTC

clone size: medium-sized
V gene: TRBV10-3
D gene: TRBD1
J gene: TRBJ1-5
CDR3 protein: CAIGCSPGTGVPGPQHF
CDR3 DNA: TGTGCCATCGGTTGTTCACCCGGGACAGGGGTTCCCGGGCCCCAGCATTTT

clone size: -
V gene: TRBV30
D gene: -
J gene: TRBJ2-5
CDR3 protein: CAWKGLAETQYF
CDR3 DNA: TGTGCCTGGAAGGGACTGGCGGAGACCCAGTACTTC

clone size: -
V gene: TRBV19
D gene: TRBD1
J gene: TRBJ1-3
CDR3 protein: CASSIKGQGLDTIYF
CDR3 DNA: TGTGCCAGTAGTATTAAGGGACAGGGCTTGGACACCATATATTTT

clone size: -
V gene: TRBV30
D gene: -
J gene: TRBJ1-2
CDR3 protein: CAWSVWALAYGYTF
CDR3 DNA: TGTGCCTGGAGTGTCTGGGCCTTGGCCTATGGCTACACCTTC

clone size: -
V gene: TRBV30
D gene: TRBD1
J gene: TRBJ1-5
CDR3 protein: CAWSEVGGGQPQHF
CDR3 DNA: TGTGCCTGGAGTGAGGTAGGGGGCGGTCAGCCCCAGCATTTT

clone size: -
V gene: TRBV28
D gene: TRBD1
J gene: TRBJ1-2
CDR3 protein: CASSSDRKNYGYTF
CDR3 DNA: TGTGCCAGCAGTTCGGACAGGAAAAATTATGGCTACACCTTC

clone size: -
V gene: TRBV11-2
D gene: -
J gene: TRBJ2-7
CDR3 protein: CASSLGGLASHEQYF
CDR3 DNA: TGTGCCAGCAGCTTAGGGGGCTTAGCAAGTCACGAGCAGTACTTC

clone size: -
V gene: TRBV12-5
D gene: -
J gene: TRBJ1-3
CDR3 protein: CASGLGQAEGNTIYF
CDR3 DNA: TGTGCTAGTGGTTTGGGACAGGCCGAAGGAAACACCATATATTTT

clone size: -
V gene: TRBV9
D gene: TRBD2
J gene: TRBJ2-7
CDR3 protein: CASSVGGTSVYEQYF
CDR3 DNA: TGTGCCAGCAGCGTGGGAGGGACGAGCGTCTACGAGCAGTACTTC

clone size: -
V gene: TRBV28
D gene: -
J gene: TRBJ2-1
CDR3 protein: CASSSSGSYNEQFF
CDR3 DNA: TGTGCCAGCAGTTCGAGCGGGTCCTACAATGAGCAGTTCTTC

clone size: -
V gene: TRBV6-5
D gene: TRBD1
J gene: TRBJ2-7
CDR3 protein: CASSLGQGGHEQYF
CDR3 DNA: TGTGCCAGCAGTTTGGGACAGGGGGGGCACGAGCAGTACTTC

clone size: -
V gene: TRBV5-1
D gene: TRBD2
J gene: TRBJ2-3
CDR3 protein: CASNTASGGADTQYF
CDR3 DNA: TGCGCCAGCAACACGGCTAGCGGGGGAGCAGATACGCAGTATTTT

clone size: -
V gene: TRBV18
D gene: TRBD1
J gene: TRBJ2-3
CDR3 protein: CASSPDRVVTDTQYF
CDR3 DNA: TGTGCCAGCTCACCGGACAGGGTGGTCACAGATACGCAGTATTTT

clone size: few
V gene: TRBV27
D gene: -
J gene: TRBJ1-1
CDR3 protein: CASSLWPSTEAFF
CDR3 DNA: TGTGCCAGCAGTTTATGGCCTTCCACTGAAGCTTTCTTT

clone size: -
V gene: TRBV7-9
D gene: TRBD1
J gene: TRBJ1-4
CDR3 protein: CASSWDRGREKLFF
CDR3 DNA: TGTGCCAGCAGCTGGGACAGGGGGAGAGAAAAACTGTTTTTT

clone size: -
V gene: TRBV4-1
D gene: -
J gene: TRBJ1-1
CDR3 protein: CASSQGRQATNTEAFF
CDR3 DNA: TGCGCCAGCAGCCAAGGGAGACAGGCGACGAACACTGAAGCTTTCTTT

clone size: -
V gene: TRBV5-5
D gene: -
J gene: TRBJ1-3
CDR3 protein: CASSLNDRLGDTIYF
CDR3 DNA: TGTGCCAGCAGCCTCAACGACAGACTTGGGGACACCATATATTTT

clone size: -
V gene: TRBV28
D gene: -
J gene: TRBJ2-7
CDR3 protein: CASSFEVSGSSYEQYF
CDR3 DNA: TGTGCCAGCAGTTTCGAGGTGAGCGGATCCTCCTACGAGCAGTACTTC

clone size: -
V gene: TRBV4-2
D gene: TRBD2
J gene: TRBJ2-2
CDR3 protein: CASSQDGSGGPAKLFF
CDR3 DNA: TGTGCCAGCAGCCAAGATGGGAGCGGGGGGCCGGCGAAGCTGTTTTTT

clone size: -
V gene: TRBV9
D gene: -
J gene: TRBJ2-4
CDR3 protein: CASSVDSKNIQYF
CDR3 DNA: TGTGCCAGCAGCGTAGACTCTAAAAACATTCAGTACTTC

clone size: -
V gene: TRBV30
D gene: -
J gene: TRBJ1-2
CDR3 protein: CAWSGDRYYGYTF
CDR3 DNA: TGTGCCTGGAGTGGTGACAGGTACTATGGCTACACCTTC

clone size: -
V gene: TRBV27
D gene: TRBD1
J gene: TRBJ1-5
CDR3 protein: CASRLGQGEQPQHF
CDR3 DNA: TGTGCCAGCAGGTTGGGACAGGGAGAACAGCCCCAGCATTTT

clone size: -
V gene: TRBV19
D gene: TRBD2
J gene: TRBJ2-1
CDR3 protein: CASRGLAGGAPFF
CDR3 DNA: TGTGCCAGTAGGGGACTAGCGGGGGGCGCTCCGTTCTTC

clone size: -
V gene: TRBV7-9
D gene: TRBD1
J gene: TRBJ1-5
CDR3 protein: CASSLGTVDHQPQHF
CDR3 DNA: TGTGCCAGCAGCCTCGGGACAGTCGACCATCAGCCCCAGCATTTT

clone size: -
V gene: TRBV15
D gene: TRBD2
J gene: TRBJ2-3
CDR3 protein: CATSLTRGAADTQYF
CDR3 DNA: TGTGCCACCAGCCTTACGCGGGGGGCCGCAGATACGCAGTATTTT

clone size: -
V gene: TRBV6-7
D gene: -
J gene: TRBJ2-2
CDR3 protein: CASSYSTDSRGTGELFF
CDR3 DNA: TGTGCCAGCAGTTACTCGACGGACTCCCGAGGGACCGGGGAGCTGTTTTTT

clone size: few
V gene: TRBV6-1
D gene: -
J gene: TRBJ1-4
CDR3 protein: CASRGEAGPREKLFF
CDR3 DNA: TGTGCCAGCAGGGGGGAGGCAGGGCCACGAGAAAAACTGTTTTTT

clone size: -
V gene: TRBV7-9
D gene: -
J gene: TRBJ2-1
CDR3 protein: CASSEQGAEQFF
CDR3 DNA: TGTGCCAGCAGCGAACAGGGAGCTGAGCAGTTCTTC

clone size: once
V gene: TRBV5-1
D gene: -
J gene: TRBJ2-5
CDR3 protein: CASSLEGVQETQYF
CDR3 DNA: TGCGCCAGCAGCTTGGAGGGGGTCCAGGAGACCCAGTACTTC

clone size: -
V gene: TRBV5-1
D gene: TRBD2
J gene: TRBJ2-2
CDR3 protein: CASSLEGLAGLANTGELFF
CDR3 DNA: TGCGCCAGCAGCTTGGAGGGACTAGCGGGGCTCGCGAACACCGGGGAGCTGTTTTTT

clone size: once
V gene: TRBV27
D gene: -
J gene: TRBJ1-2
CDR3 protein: CASSYAGRGVYGYTF
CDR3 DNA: TGTGCCAGCAGTTACGCGGGCCGGGGGGTCTATGGCTACACCTTC

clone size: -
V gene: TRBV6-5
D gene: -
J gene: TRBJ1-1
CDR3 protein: CASSADRNTEAFF
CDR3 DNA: TGTGCCAGCAGTGCAGACAGGAACACTGAAGCTTTCTTT

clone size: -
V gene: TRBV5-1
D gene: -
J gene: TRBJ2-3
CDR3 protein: CASSGDTDTQYF
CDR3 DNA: TGCGCCAGCTCGGGGGACACAGATACGCAGTATTTT

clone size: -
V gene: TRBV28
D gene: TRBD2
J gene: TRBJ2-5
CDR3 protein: CASSLGRGSRTETQYF
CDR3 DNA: TGTGCCAGCAGTTTAGGTCGCGGGAGCCGTACGGAGACCCAGTACTTC

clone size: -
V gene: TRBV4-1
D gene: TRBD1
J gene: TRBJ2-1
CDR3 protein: CASSQGQGINEQFF
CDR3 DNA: TGCGCCAGCAGCCAGGGACAGGGGATCAATGAGCAGTTCTTC

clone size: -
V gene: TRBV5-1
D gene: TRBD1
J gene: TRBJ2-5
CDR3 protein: CASSRDRGGGETQYF
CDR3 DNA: TGCGCCAGCAGCAGGGACAGGGGAGGTGGGGAGACCCAGTACTTC

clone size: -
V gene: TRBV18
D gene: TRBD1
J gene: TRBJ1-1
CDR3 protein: CASSSNRGSTEAFF
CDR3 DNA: TGTGCCAGCTCGTCTAACAGGGGGAGCACTGAAGCTTTCTTT

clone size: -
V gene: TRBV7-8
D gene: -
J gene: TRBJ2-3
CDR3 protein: CASSGDRRGLRTDTQYF
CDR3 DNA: TGTGCCAGCAGCGGGGACCGTCGCGGACTACGCACAGATACGCAGTATTTT

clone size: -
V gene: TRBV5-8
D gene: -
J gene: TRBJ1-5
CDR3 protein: CASSPGGYQPQHF
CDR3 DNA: TGTGCCAGCAGCCCGGGTGGGTATCAGCCCCAGCATTTT